The clone carrying this T cell receptor beta chain was recorded many times. Antigen specificity is unknown. This entry comes from a study of CD8+CD57+ T cells in acquired aplastic anemia. For the study at large: On average, sorted CD4+ and CD8+ cells gave roughly 3 ug of DNA. Whole-study results and caveats: Sharing between patients and controls was observed for some 27 CD8+ CDR3 sequences. Any difference that existed in CD8+ Simpson's diversity between patients and controls was not significant.

V lost 1 base, J lost 0 bases, and 6 bases stayed unmatched. The CDR3 length is 16 residues. Germline CDR1 and CDR2: DFQATT and SNEGSKA (reference sequence). Sequencing was done on patients that had shown CD8+CD57+ cell expansion by flow cytometry. As a group, the patients uniformly had severe acquired aplastic anemia. Profiling that covered TCR beta VDJ and CDR3 relied on genomic DNA as its template. MiXCR, applied by TCRdb to the reads, yields one record per CDR3 protein. Of roughly 280,000 distinct CDR3 sequences in the sample, 45% to 65% are singletons; the top ten hold around 1.3%. The V and J genes are TRBV20-1 and TRBJ1-5, with 7 bases fitting TRBD1. The clonotype comes from a human donor with aplastic anemia. Material: sorted CD4+, CD8+, or CD8+CD57+ T cells (not recorded which) from PBMCs. CDR3 nucleotide sequence: TGCAGTGCTAGAGGAACGGACAGGTTTAGCAATCAGCCCCAGCATTTT. Translation gives CSARGTDRFSNQPQHF.